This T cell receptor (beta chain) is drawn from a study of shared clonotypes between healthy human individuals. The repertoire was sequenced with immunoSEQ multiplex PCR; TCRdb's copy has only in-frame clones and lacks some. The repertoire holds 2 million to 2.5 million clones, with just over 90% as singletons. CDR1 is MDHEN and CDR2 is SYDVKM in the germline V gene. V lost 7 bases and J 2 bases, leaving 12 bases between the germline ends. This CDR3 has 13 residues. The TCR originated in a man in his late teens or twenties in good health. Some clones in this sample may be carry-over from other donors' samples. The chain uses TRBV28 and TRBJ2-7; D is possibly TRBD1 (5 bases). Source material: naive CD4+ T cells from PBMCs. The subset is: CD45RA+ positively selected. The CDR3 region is CASTRAPAYEQYF. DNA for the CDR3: TGTGCCAGCACCAGGGCGCCTGCCTACGAGCAGTACTTC. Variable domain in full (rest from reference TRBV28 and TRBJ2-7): DVKVTQSSRYLVKRTGEKVFLECVQDMDHENMFWYRQDPGLGLRLIYFSYDVKMKEKGDIPEGYSVSREKKERFSLILESASTNQTSMYLCASTRAPAYEQYFGPGTRLTVT.